This TCR beta chain was captured by sequencing in a study of blood T cell repertoires in COVID-19. The wider study: The United States, Italy and Spain were the sources of the acute and convalescent COVID-19 samples. In each case, the material was cDNA or gDNA derived from T cells, B-cell-depleted T cells, or PBMCs.

Under the authors' procedure: The authors estimated nucleated cell counts from reference gene primer amplification. Assay used: immunoSEQ multiplex PCR; TCRdb lists only in-frame clones, some missing. The V and J calls and clone size come from that table; D and trimming were worked out from the DNA. The table lists more than 120,000 clones, around 83% of them singletons, with 2.6% in the top ten. This sequence originates from a human donor with acute or convalescent COVID-19. The donor label of this sample is uncertain. The sequenced sample was peripheral blood.

Here the CDR3 DNA reads TGTGCCAGCAGCCCAGGACAGGGCTACACTGAAGCTTTCTTT. Translation: CASSPGQGYTEAFF. This sequence joins TRBV6-6 and TRBJ1-1; 8 nucleotides agree with TRBD1. With 6 bases clipped from V and 3 bases from J, the junction kept 6 bases outside the gene matches. The CDR3 is made up of 14 amino acids. From germline, CDR1 is MNHNY and CDR2 SVGAGI (reference sequence).